The 19 T cell receptor beta chains below come from one sample, sequenced in a study of T cells after yellow fever vaccination (dated by TCRdb to about 2019). In light of the paper, this sample's treatment or condition label describes: live attenuated yellow fever vaccine strain. The method was 5' RACE. The instrument given in TCRdb is Illumina HiSeq 2500. TCRdb passed the public sequencing reads through fastp at Q25 and MiXCR, retaining productive beta sequences. A single entry per CDR3 protein holds the most common genes and DNA from its merged rows. Present in this sample are approximately 140,000 distinct CDR3 sequences, 7.7% of which were seen just once. The ten top clones hold less than 0.85% of the sample. The source material was CD4+ T cells sorted from PBMCs, sampled 5 days after the yellow fever booster vaccination. The receptors derive from a young man who received the YFV17D yellow fever vaccine.

This clonotype has a count of ten or more. The gene calls are TRBV7-9 and TRBJ2-5, with D perhaps TRBD1 or TRBD2 (5 bases each). V shed 2 bases and J shed 4 bases, with 8 bases lying between them. CDR1 is SEHNR, CDR2 FQNEAQ, per germline (reference sequence). CDR3 length equals 13 residues. The CDR3 nucleotides read TGTGCCAGCAGCTTACAGGGACCAGAGACCCAGTACTTC. This codes for CASSLQGPETQYF.

This clonotype was seen repeatedly, ten times or more. The rearrangement uses TRBV2 and TRBJ2-7; 9 bases are shared with TRBD2. Germline V gene data show CDR1 as SNHLY and CDR2 as FYNNEI. V shed 4 bases, J shed 6 bases, and the junction held 10 bases outside the gene matches. The CDR3 is made up of 15 amino acids. The CDR3 is CASSGDGAGGSEQYF. The DNA for the CDR3 is TGTGCCAGCAGTGGGGACGGAGCGGGAGGCTCCGAGCAGTACTTC.

This clonotype was recorded at least ten times. The V gene is TRBV18, the J gene TRBJ2-7, with 10 nucleotides matching TRBD1. After removal of 1 base from V and 6 bases from J, the junction contained 6 bases not matched to a gene. This CDR3 comprises 15 residues. The germline V gene encodes CDR1 KGHSH and CDR2 LQKENI. CDR3 in amino acids: CASSPQPGQGSEQYF. The CDR3 coding sequence is TGTGCCAGCTCACCACAACCGGGACAGGGGTCCGAGCAGTACTTC.

This clonotype has ten or more counts. The V and J genes are TRBV7-6 and TRBJ2-2; D remains ambiguous. Germline assignment: CDR1 SGHVS and CDR2 FNYEAQ. Trimming took off 1 base at V and 6 bases at J, with 12 bases between the two ends. CDR3 length equals 15 residues. The CDR3 nucleotides are TGTGCCAGCAGCTTAGAGCAACTCCGTGCCGGGGAGCTGTTTTTT. It is translated as CASSLEQLRAGELFF.

This clonotype occurred many times. V usage is TRBV4-3 and J usage is TRBJ2-1, with 11 bases lining up with TRBD2. CDR3 length equals 16 residues. J was trimmed by 9 bases and V by 0 bases; bases with no gene match: 7. Germline V CDR1 and CDR2: LGHNA, YSLEER. The CDR3 spells CASSQEALAGGGEQFF. The CDR3 coding sequence is TGCGCCAGCAGCCAAGAAGCCCTAGCGGGAGGAGGTGAGCAGTTCTTC.

To note about this clonotype: A read error is possible here, since a much larger clone lies one base away. CDR3 amino acids: CSARSSSGSNEQFF. Here the CDR3 DNA reads TGCAGTGCTAGATCGTCTAGCGGGAGCAATGAGCAGTTCTTC. This chain connects TRBV20-1 to TRBJ2-1, with 10 bases that match TRBD2. Looked up from germline, CDR1 is DFQATT and CDR2 is SNEGSKA (reference sequence). V lost 2 bases to trimming and J lost 6 bases; unmatched junction nucleotides: 4. This CDR3 region has 14 residues.

This clonotype was counted ten times or more. V is TRBV5-1 and J is TRBJ2-3; D not certain. Germline loops: CDR1 SGHRS, CDR2 YFSETQ. V shed 0 bases and J shed 0 bases, with 11 bases lying between them. This CDR3 region has 16 residues. The chain's CDR3 is CASSLAGVTSTDTQYF. CDR3 in DNA: TGCGCCAGCAGCTTGGCGGGCGTAACTAGCACAGATACGCAGTATTTT.

The chain joins TRBV5-4 to TRBJ2-2; possibly TRBD1 for D (5 bases). The germline gives CDR1 SGHNT, CDR2 YYREEE (reference sequence). The length of the CDR3 is 15 residues. Trimming took 0 bases from V and 5 from J, leaving 11 bases between them. CDR3 sequence reads: CASSLDRGKTGELFF. CDR3 in DNA: TGTGCCAGCAGCTTGGATAGGGGAAAAACCGGGGAGCTGTTTTTT.

DNA for the CDR3: TGTGCCAGCAGGGGCGGACAGGGGACCGGGGAGCTGTTTTTT. Its protein product is CASRGGQGTGELFF. The chain is built from TRBV2 and TRBJ2-2; 9 bases line up with TRBD1. CDR1 SNHLY and CDR2 FYNNEI come from the germline V gene. V was clipped by 6 bases and J by 5 bases; unmatched bases: 4. CDR3 length: 14 amino acids.

This clonotype was observed a handful of times. The genes are TRBV23-1 and TRBJ1-5; D unclear. TRBV23-1 counts as an open reading frame of uncertain function. V lost 7 bases, J lost 5 bases, and 9 bases lay in between. The CDR3 is 12 amino acids. CDR3 protein: CASNLEDQPQHF. CDR3 coding DNA: TGCGCCAGCAATTTAGAAGATCAGCCCCAGCATTTT.

In this sample, this clonotype turned up many times. V is TRBV7-2 and J is TRBJ2-3; 9 bases map to TRBD1. With V trimmed by 5 bases and J by 5 bases, 5 bases remained unmatched. Germline values: CDR1 SGHTA, CDR2 FQGNSA. This CDR3 is 14 amino acids long. The DNA of the CDR3 is TGTGCCAGCAGCCTGCGACAGGGGGGAGATACGCAGTATTTT. It specifies CASSLRQGGDTQYF. Together with reference TRBV7-2 and TRBJ2-3, the CDR3 gives the full variable domain: GAGVSQSPSNKVTEKGKDVELRCDPISGHTALYWYRQSLGQGLEFLIYFQGNSAPDKSGLPSDRFSAERTGGSVSTLTIQRTQQEDSAVYLCASSLRQGGDTQYFGPGTRLTVL.

This clonotype came up many times. The rearrangement joins TRBV7-2 to TRBJ2-1, with TRBD2 matching 7 bases. V gave up 1 base and J gave up 2 bases; unmatched junction bases: 5. The CDR3 covers 16 residues. CDR1 SGHTA and CDR2 FQGNSA come from the germline V gene. CDR3 amino acids: CASSLGAGVTYNEQFF. Here the CDR3 DNA reads TGTGCCAGCAGCTTAGGGGCGGGGGTGACCTACAATGAGCAGTTCTTC.

Regarding this clonotype: A read error may be the cause here, since a much bigger clone is one base away. The V call is TRBV3-1, the J call TRBJ1-1; perhaps TRBD1 as D (5 bases). There are 14 residues in the CDR3. Per germline, CDR1 LGHDT and CDR2 YNNKEL (reference sequence). This CDR3 is CASSPPAGKTEALF. The CDR3 DNA is TGTGCCAGCAGCCCCCCCGCAGGGAAAACTGAAGCTTTATTT. Filled out from reference TRBV3-1 and TRBJ1-1, the complete variable domain reads DTAVSQTPKYLVTQMGNDKSIKCEQNLGHDTMYWYKQDSKKFLKIMFSYNNKELIINETVPNRFSPKSPDKAHLNLHINSLELGDSAVYFCASSPPAGKTEALFGQGTRLTVV.

In this sample, this clonotype turned up many times. The chain has TRBV5-6 and TRBJ2-1, with a weak D call TRBD1 (6 bases). The V gene lost 3 bases and the J gene lost 2 bases, with 15 bases spanning the gap. CDR3 length: 16 amino acids. CDR1 SGHDT and CDR2 YYEEEE come from the germline V gene. CDR3 region: CASSSAGTTPYNEQFF. The DNA of the CDR3 is TGTGCCAGCAGCTCCGCCGGGACAACCCCCTACAATGAGCAGTTCTTC.

This clonotype occurred many times. The genes are TRBV27 and TRBJ2-4, with D unclear. V was trimmed by 6 bases and J by 9 bases, leaving 15 bases between them. The CDR3 has 13 amino acids. Germline V gene lookup returns CDR1 MNHEY and CDR2 SMNVEV (reference sequence). Here the CDR3 DNA reads TGTGCCAGCAGCGGTCGACTGGGCAGCATTCAGTACTTC. Translating it yields CASSGRLGSIQYF.

This clonotype was recorded a few times. This rearrangement joins TRBV20-1 to TRBJ2-1, with 7 bases aligning to TRBD2. This CDR3 region has 19 residues. Germline V gene sequence: CDR1 DFQATT, CDR2 SNEGSKA (reference sequence). V shed 4 bases, J shed 7 bases, and the junction held 25 bases outside the gene matches. DNA of the CDR3: TGCAGTGCTATCACCCAGCGGAGTTTACGCGCGGGAGTGCCTAATGAGCAGTTCTTC. It codes for CSAITQRSLRAGVPNEQFF.

This clonotype was seen at least ten times. V and J are TRBV12-3 or TRBV12-4 and TRBJ1-1; possible D gene TRBD1, 6 bases. This CDR3 is 14 amino acids long. V was clipped by 6 bases and J by 2 bases, with 13 bases between them. CDR3 residues: CASSPTGPNTEAFF. The DNA for the CDR3 is TGTGCCAGCAGCCCGACAGGTCCTAACACTGAAGCTTTCTTT.

This clonotype has a count of ten or more. CDR3 region: CASSPQLGGRGTGELFF. The CDR3 nucleotides read TGTGCCAGCAGCCCCCAACTTGGTGGACGGGGCACCGGGGAGCTGTTTTTT. The chain is built from TRBV11-3 and TRBJ2-2; D perhaps matches TRBD2 (5 bases). Per the germline V gene, CDR1 is SGHNT and CDR2 is YENEEA. There are 17 residues in the CDR3. Trimming removed 5 bases at V and 4 bases at J, with 20 bases between.

This clonotype has ten or more counts. V usage is TRBV30 and J usage is TRBJ1-1; 9 positions match TRBD1. The V gene end was trimmed by 0 bases and the J gene end by 1 base; junction bases not matched to a gene: 9. The CDR3 covers 17 residues. Germline CDR1 and CDR2: GTSNPN and SVGIG (reference sequence). The CDR3 DNA reads TGTGCCTGGAGTGTTGGACGGACAGGGGAATGGAACACTGAAGCTTTCTTT. Protein product: CAWSVGRTGEWNTEAFF.